This T cell receptor beta chain was sequenced in a study of regulatory T cells in long-lasting Graves disease. Study-wide context: Persistent Graves' disease meant over 5 years of antithyroid drugs with positive TSH receptor antibodies. Study observations and caveats: The TCR repertoire of persistent Graves' patients was less diverse than that of newly diagnosed ones. New patients shared 800 to 1,000 public clonotypes, fewer than the approximately 2,700 shared by persistent patients.

This clonotype was counted at least ten times. Its antigen is still unknown. J lost 2 bases, V lost 5 bases, and 10 bases had no gene match. The CDR3 consists of 16 residues. The V gene's germline CDR1 is SNHLY and CDR2 FYNNEI. Specified time point: persistent/refractory GD, antithyroid drugs over 5 years with positive TRAb. Generation of the TCR library employed RNA extracted from PBMCs. Researchers made TCR beta libraries by using iRepertoire HTBI primers and running Arm-PCR on CDR3 regions. As handled by the study authors: Detected in the samples were around 59 TRBV and approximately 14 TRBJ segments. One entry per CDR3 protein, called by TCRdb with MiXCR from the multiplex PCR reads. In this record, the V and J calls reflect TCRdb's handling and not the investigators' own analysis. The data show hundreds of thousands of distinct CDR3 sequences, around a fifth seen once.

Sequencing used peripheral blood mononuclear cells (PBMCs), obtained when the disease was refractory, from a patient treated with antithyroid drugs. V is TRBV2 and J is TRBJ2-5, with 8 bases lining up with TRBD1. The TCR sequence derives from a female donor with Graves disease. The CDR3 DNA is TGTGCCAGCAGTCACGTACAGGGGGGCCATCAAGAGACCCAGTACTTC. It codes for CASSHVQGGHQETQYF.